Below are 10 T cell receptor beta chains sequenced from a single sample in a study of T cells in tuberculosis (dated by TCRdb to the late 2010s). Library method: the immunoSEQ multiplex PCR assay. The source is immuneACCESS, and TCRdb retained only in-frame sequences with V and J called. Part of the clones is not carried over; for the studies checked, unresolved V genes explain less than half of this, and the remainder is unexplained. This sample has 20,000 to 25,000 clones in its table, and 95% to 98% of those were observed once. The ten largest account for 6.2% of the sample. The source material was PBMCs. The receptors shown here come from a donor between 5 and 29 years old with latent tuberculosis or without tuberculosis infection.

The chain is built from TRBV10-3 and TRBJ1-1; D is undetermined. Germline loops: CDR1 ENHRY, CDR2 SYGVKD. The CDR3 is 15 amino acids. Deletions cut 2 bases from V and 4 bases from J, with 14 bases between. CDR3 region: CAISEPYQRGTEAFF. CDR3 sequence (DNA): TGTGCCATCAGTGAGCCGTACCAGAGAGGCACTGAAGCTTTCTTT.

This clone was observed once. The chain recombines TRBV2 with TRBJ1-2; a weak D match, TRBD1 (6 bases). The V gene lost 5 bases and the J gene lost 8 bases, with 18 bases spanning the gap. This CDR3 contains 14 residues. Germline CDR1 SNHLY, CDR2 FYNNEI. CDR3 in amino acids: CASSPQGTLRGYTF. The CDR3 region has the DNA TGTGCCAGCAGTCCTCAGGGGACACTCCGAGGCTACACCTTC.

The genes are TRBV2 and TRBJ1-2; 7 bases fit TRBD1. Germline-derived CDR1 and CDR2 are SNHLY and FYNNEI. CDR3 size: 14 residues. With V trimmed by 6 bases and J by 0 bases, 4 bases remained unmatched. Written as DNA, the CDR3 is TGTGCCAGCAGGGGGACAGCAGCTAACTATGGCTACACCTTC. It is translated as CASRGTAANYGYTF.

This clone came up once. V and J are TRBV6-1 and TRBJ2-2, with D possibly TRBD2 on 5 matching bases. With 5 bases removed from V and 5 bases from J, the gap between germline ends came to 6 bases. Germline assignment: CDR1 MNHNS and CDR2 SASEGT. This CDR3 is built from 12 residues. CDR3 coding DNA: TGTGCCAGCAGTCGGGGAACCGGGGAGCTGTTTTTT. This sequence encodes CASSRGTGELFF.

The gene calls are TRBV6-5 and TRBJ2-7; D remains unclear. The CDR3 length is 15 residues. Trimming removed 5 bases at V and 2 bases at J, with 16 bases between. Germline V lookup: CDR1 MNHEY, CDR2 SVGAGI. Written as DNA, the CDR3 is TGTGCCAGCAGTAACCCTGAGGAGAGTGCCTACGAGCAGTACTTC. Protein sequence: CASSNPEESAYEQYF.

V usage is TRBV12-5 and J usage is TRBJ1-4; no clear D. This CDR3 region has 15 residues. CDR1 and CDR2 (germline): LGHNT, FRNRAP. The V end lost 1 base, the J end lost 0 bases, and 6 bases lay between the germline ends. CDR3 bases: TGTGCTAGTGGTTTGGACCCAGCAACTAATGAAAAACTGTTTTTT. Translation gives CASGLDPATNEKLFF.

The rearrangement joins TRBV25-1 to TRBJ2-1, with TRBD1 matching over 9 bases. V lost 7 bases and J lost 4; bases outside the gene matches: 2. Germline-derived CDR1 and CDR2 are MGHDK and SYGVNS. This CDR3 spans 13 amino acids. The CDR3 is CASIGTGYNEQFF. The CDR3 bases are TGTGCCAGCATCGGGACAGGGTACAATGAGCAGTTCTTC.

The rearrangement uses TRBV29-1 and TRBJ2-7, with a tentative D call TRBD1 (6 bases). V lost 5 bases to trimming and J lost 3 bases, with 11 bases between them. In germline, CDR1 is SQVTM, CDR2 ANQGSEA. This CDR3 is built from 12 residues. The CDR3 region has the DNA TGCAGCGTTACCGGGACAAGCTACGAGCAGTACTTC. Translated: CSVTGTSYEQYF.

The V gene is TRBV27, the J gene TRBJ2-7; tentatively, D is TRBD1 (5 bases). The length of the CDR3 is 16 residues. The germline V gene has CDR1 MNHEY and CDR2 SMNVEV (reference sequence). V lost 4 bases, J lost 2 bases, and 18 bases lay in between. CDR3 residues: CASSSLLFRDAYEQYF. The CDR3 nucleotides read TGTGCCAGCAGTTCACTTCTTTTCAGGGATGCCTACGAGCAGTACTTC.

CDR3 nucleotide sequence: TGTGCCAGCTCACCCCTGGACAGAGATTCACCCCTCCACTTT. Residues: CASSPLDRDSPLHF. The rearrangement joins TRBV18 to TRBJ1-6, with TRBD1 as a possible D gene (6 bases). Trimming stripped 3 bases from V and 8 bases from J, with 11 bases between. Germline V gene lookup returns CDR1 KGHSH and CDR2 LQKENI. The CDR3 is 14 amino acids. Using reference TRBV18 and TRBJ1-6 for the parts outside the CDR3, the full variable domain is NAGVMQNPRHLVRRRGQEARLRCSPMKGHSHVYWYRQLPEEGLKFMVYLQKENIIDESGMPKERFSAEFPKEGPSILRIQQVVRGDSAAYFCASSPLDRDSPLHFGNGTRLTVT.